This T cell receptor (beta chain) was sequenced during a study of blood T cell repertoires in COVID-19. Overall study: Both acute and convalescent COVID-19 samples were obtained from the United States, Italy and Spain.

Original analysis: Estimation of nucleated cell counts was performed using reference gene primer amplification. Only in-frame clones appear in the TCRdb table, and some are missing; sequencing was by immunoSEQ multiplex PCR. V, J and clone size reflect that table, while D and trimming were determined from the DNA. The sample carries around 190,000 clones, roughly 83% recorded once. The CDR3 loop spans 18 amino acids. In germline, CDR1 is MDHEN, CDR2 SYDVKM. The trim removed 4 bases at V and 3 bases at J, leaving 12 bases unmatched. This receptor was obtained from a human donor in a cohort sampled during active COVID-19. This sequence joins TRBV28 and TRBJ2-1; the match to TRBD2 covers 10 bases. Sequenced sample: peripheral blood. The CDR3 DNA reads TGTGCCAGCAGTTATACCCCAAATCAGCGGGAGGGCTACAATGAGCAGTTCTTC. The encoded protein is CASSYTPNQREGYNEQFF.